These T cell receptor beta chains were read from a single sample in a study of T cells after yellow fever vaccination. TCRdb reprocessed the 5' RACE reads via MiXCR and lists one record per CDR3 protein. The data contain under 400,000 distinct CDR3 sequences, 12% of them singletons. Sample: CD4+ T cells sorted from PBMCs, taken 15 days after the yellow fever booster vaccination. These receptors originate from a man aged 18 to 29 who received the YFV17D yellow fever vaccine. Both conserved end residues are part of each CDR3. The order of the fields is D gene, V gene, clone size, J gene, CDR3 protein, CDR3 DNA. The D gene is left open where the match is weak. Expanded clones are given a class, and other clones once, few, many or no size at all.

d_call: -
v_call: TRBV3-1
clone_size: few
j_call: TRBJ1-1
cdr3_aa: CASSDQGRRNTEAFF
cdr3_nt: TGTGCCAGCAGCGACCAGGGGAGGAGGAACACTGAAGCTTTCTTT

d_call: -
v_call: TRBV5-1
clone_size: few
j_call: TRBJ1-1
cdr3_aa: CASSLVGEDTEAFF
cdr3_nt: TGCGCCAGCAGCTTGGTGGGGGAGGACACTGAAGCTTTCTTT

d_call: -
v_call: TRBV11-1
clone_size: few
j_call: TRBJ2-2
cdr3_aa: CASSPDQTGELFF
cdr3_nt: TGTGCCAGCAGCCCTGACCAAACCGGGGAGCTGTTTTTT

d_call: -
v_call: TRBV5-1
clone_size: many
j_call: TRBJ2-3
cdr3_aa: CASSLASGLVSTDTQYF
cdr3_nt: TGCGCCAGCAGCTTGGCCAGTGGCCTAGTTAGCACAGATACGCAGTATTTT

d_call: -
v_call: TRBV7-8
clone_size: -
j_call: TRBJ2-3
cdr3_aa: CASSPRRAGGDTQYF
cdr3_nt: TGTGCCAGCAGCCCCAGGCGGGCCGGGGGAGATACGCAGTATTTT

d_call: TRBD1
v_call: TRBV12-3/TRBV12-4
clone_size: few
j_call: TRBJ2-6
cdr3_aa: CATTHGQGDSGANVLTF
cdr3_nt: TGTGCCACCACCCATGGACAGGGGGACTCTGGGGCCAACGTCCTGACTTTC

d_call: -
v_call: TRBV11-3
clone_size: few
j_call: TRBJ2-3
cdr3_aa: CASSPPGMDTQYF
cdr3_nt: TGTGCCAGCAGCCCCCCGGGAATGGATACGCAGTATTTT

d_call: -
v_call: TRBV7-9
clone_size: -
j_call: TRBJ1-6
cdr3_aa: CASSVRAGNSPLHF
cdr3_nt: TGTGCCAGCAGCGTTAGGGCAGGCAATTCACCCCTCCACTTT

d_call: -
v_call: TRBV3-1
clone_size: -
j_call: TRBJ1-1
cdr3_aa: CASSQARTGKAFF
cdr3_nt: TGTGCCAGCAGCCAAGCACGGACCGGGAAAGCTTTCTTT

d_call: TRBD2
v_call: TRBV11-3
clone_size: -
j_call: TRBJ2-1
cdr3_aa: CASSPSGAWGEQFF
cdr3_nt: TGTGCCAGCAGCCCCAGCGGGGCCTGGGGTGAGCAGTTCTTC

d_call: TRBD1
v_call: TRBV6-5
clone_size: -
j_call: TRBJ2-7
cdr3_aa: CASSYEPRGPYEQYF
cdr3_nt: TGTGCCAGCAGTTATGAACCCAGGGGGCCCTACGAGCAGTACTTC

d_call: -
v_call: TRBV7-2
clone_size: few
j_call: TRBJ1-4
cdr3_aa: CASSLVSGVDEKLFF
cdr3_nt: TGTGCCAGCAGCTTAGTTTCAGGGGTCGACGAAAAACTGTTTTTT

d_call: -
v_call: TRBV7-9
clone_size: once
j_call: TRBJ1-4
cdr3_aa: CASSSDRQENEKLFF
cdr3_nt: TGTGCCAGCAGCTCCGATCGACAGGAGAATGAAAAACTGTTTTTT

d_call: -
v_call: TRBV12-3/TRBV12-4
clone_size: few
j_call: TRBJ1-5
cdr3_aa: CASSFSDGNQPQHF
cdr3_nt: TGTGCCAGCAGTTTCTCGGACGGCAATCAGCCCCAGCATTTT

d_call: -
v_call: TRBV25-1
clone_size: -
j_call: TRBJ2-3
cdr3_aa: CASSEFRRATDTQYF
cdr3_nt: TGTGCCAGCAGTGAATTTCGCAGGGCGACAGATACGCAGTATTTT

d_call: TRBD2
v_call: TRBV7-3
clone_size: few
j_call: TRBJ2-1
cdr3_aa: CASSGASGGGNEQFF
cdr3_nt: TGTGCCAGCAGCGGGGCTAGCGGGGGTGGTAATGAGCAGTTCTTC

d_call: -
v_call: TRBV28
clone_size: once
j_call: TRBJ1-5
cdr3_aa: CASSSIQPQHF
cdr3_nt: TGTGCCAGCAGTTCAATTCAGCCCCAGCATTTT

d_call: -
v_call: TRBV20-1
clone_size: -
j_call: TRBJ1-5
cdr3_aa: CSATIPGRTKLPQHF
cdr3_nt: TGCAGTGCTACCATCCCAGGACGGACGAAACTACCCCAGCATTTT

d_call: -
v_call: TRBV12-3/TRBV12-4
clone_size: many
j_call: TRBJ1-4
cdr3_aa: CASSPAALDEKLFF
cdr3_nt: TGTGCCAGCAGCCCCGCGGCTTTGGATGAAAAACTGTTTTTT

d_call: -
v_call: TRBV24-1
clone_size: few
j_call: TRBJ2-1
cdr3_aa: CATQLTGLGPQFF
cdr3_nt: TGTGCCACCCAGCTTACAGGGTTGGGCCCCCAGTTCTTC

d_call: -
v_call: TRBV7-2
clone_size: few
j_call: TRBJ2-1
cdr3_aa: CASSLYRAWARNEQFF
cdr3_nt: TGTGCCAGCAGCTTATACCGCGCGTGGGCTCGGAATGAGCAGTTCTTC

d_call: -
v_call: TRBV2
clone_size: -
j_call: TRBJ1-2
cdr3_aa: CASSVLSNYGYTF
cdr3_nt: TGTGCCAGCAGTGTGTTGTCTAACTATGGCTACACCTTC

d_call: TRBD1
v_call: TRBV6-5
clone_size: -
j_call: TRBJ1-5
cdr3_aa: CASSPRRDRGETQHF
cdr3_nt: TGTGCCAGCAGCCCTCGCCGGGACAGGGGAGAGACCCAGCATTTT

d_call: -
v_call: TRBV7-9
clone_size: few
j_call: TRBJ1-1
cdr3_aa: CASSLHQMNTEAFF
cdr3_nt: TGTGCCAGCAGCTTACACCAGATGAACACTGAAGCTTTCTTT

d_call: TRBD1
v_call: TRBV3-1
clone_size: -
j_call: TRBJ1-2
cdr3_aa: CASSHTDRGRVGGYTF
cdr3_nt: TGTGCCAGCAGCCATACTGACAGGGGGCGAGTCGGTGGCTACACCTTC

d_call: -
v_call: TRBV4-2
clone_size: many
j_call: TRBJ1-5
cdr3_aa: CASSQDGPGGQPQHF
cdr3_nt: TGTGCCAGCAGCCAAGATGGACCGGGCGGTCAGCCCCAGCATTTT

d_call: TRBD2
v_call: TRBV4-1
clone_size: -
j_call: TRBJ2-5
cdr3_aa: CASSRTPTGGDQETQYF
cdr3_nt: TGCGCCAGCAGTCGCACCCCTACCGGGGGGGACCAAGAGACCCAGTACTTC

d_call: -
v_call: TRBV5-6
clone_size: few
j_call: TRBJ2-1
cdr3_aa: CASSLGTTRGDEQFF
cdr3_nt: TGTGCCAGCAGCTTAGGGACCACCCGGGGAGATGAGCAGTTCTTC

d_call: TRBD2
v_call: TRBV15
clone_size: -
j_call: TRBJ2-5
cdr3_aa: CATRPLRGEETQYF
cdr3_nt: TGTGCCACCAGACCCCTCCGGGGGGAAGAGACCCAGTACTTC

d_call: TRBD2
v_call: TRBV6-5
clone_size: -
j_call: TRBJ2-3
cdr3_aa: CASSTSRRGGQLGTDTQYF
cdr3_nt: TGTGCCAGCAGTACAAGTCGGCGGGGGGGCCAACTCGGCACAGATACGCAGTATTTT

d_call: -
v_call: TRBV10-1
clone_size: -
j_call: TRBJ2-1
cdr3_aa: CASGPGPNEQFF
cdr3_nt: TGCGCCAGCGGACCGGGTCCCAATGAGCAGTTCTTC

d_call: TRBD2
v_call: TRBV12-3/TRBV12-4
clone_size: few
j_call: TRBJ2-7
cdr3_aa: CASSFRTSGYGQYF
cdr3_nt: TGTGCCAGCAGTTTTCGGACTAGCGGCTACGGGCAGTACTTC

d_call: -
v_call: TRBV4-2
clone_size: few
j_call: TRBJ1-1
cdr3_aa: CASFCGGTEAFF
cdr3_nt: TGTGCCAGCTTTTGCGGGGGGACTGAAGCTTTCTTT

d_call: -
v_call: TRBV9
clone_size: few
j_call: TRBJ2-1
cdr3_aa: CASSGSLVYNEQFF
cdr3_nt: TGTGCCAGCAGCGGCTCGCTGGTATACAATGAGCAGTTCTTC

d_call: TRBD1
v_call: TRBV10-3
clone_size: few
j_call: TRBJ2-5
cdr3_aa: CAISGGPGQAQETQYF
cdr3_nt: TGTGCCATCAGTGGAGGGCCGGGACAGGCCCAAGAGACCCAGTACTTC

d_call: TRBD1
v_call: TRBV6-2/TRBV6-3
clone_size: -
j_call: TRBJ1-5
cdr3_aa: CASRNTGGGQPQHF
cdr3_nt: TGTGCCAGCAGAAATACAGGGGGCGGACAGCCCCAGCATTTT

d_call: -
v_call: TRBV7-6
clone_size: many
j_call: TRBJ2-1
cdr3_aa: CASSLASRYDEQFF
cdr3_nt: TGTGCCAGCAGCTTAGCGTCCCGGTATGATGAGCAGTTCTTC

d_call: -
v_call: TRBV6-1
clone_size: -
j_call: TRBJ1-2
cdr3_aa: CASSDGRQGWRADGYTF
cdr3_nt: TGTGCCAGCAGTGACGGCCGCCAGGGATGGAGGGCGGATGGCTACACCTTC

d_call: -
v_call: TRBV7-9
clone_size: -
j_call: TRBJ1-2
cdr3_aa: CASSLGRGGSSRGGYTF
cdr3_nt: TGTGCCAGCAGCTTAGGTAGGGGCGGATCCTCTAGGGGTGGCTACACCTTC

d_call: TRBD1
v_call: TRBV7-2
clone_size: few
j_call: TRBJ1-2
cdr3_aa: CASSSGQGRNYGYTF
cdr3_nt: TGTGCCAGCAGCTCAGGACAGGGCCGTAACTATGGCTACACCTTC

d_call: TRBD1
v_call: TRBV15
clone_size: many
j_call: TRBJ2-1
cdr3_aa: CATSSKGGQGSYNEQFF
cdr3_nt: TGTGCCACCAGCTCCAAGGGGGGACAGGGCTCCTACAATGAGCAGTTCTTC

d_call: TRBD1
v_call: TRBV25-1
clone_size: -
j_call: TRBJ1-2
cdr3_aa: CASSGHSVGTGAGYTF
cdr3_nt: TGTGCCAGCAGTGGACATTCCGTCGGGACAGGGGCTGGCTACACCTTC

d_call: -
v_call: TRBV5-5
clone_size: few
j_call: TRBJ1-2
cdr3_aa: CASSLQGAFYYGYTF
cdr3_nt: TGTGCCAGCAGCTTACAGGGAGCTTTTTACTATGGCTACACCTTC

d_call: TRBD1
v_call: TRBV27
clone_size: few
j_call: TRBJ1-4
cdr3_aa: CASSRPGGNEKLFF
cdr3_nt: TGTGCCAGCAGTCGCCCAGGGGGGAATGAAAAACTGTTTTTT

d_call: -
v_call: TRBV4-3
clone_size: many
j_call: TRBJ2-1
cdr3_aa: CASSQGDEQFF
cdr3_nt: TGCGCCAGCAGCCAGGGGGATGAGCAGTTCTTC